One and the same sample provided the 23 T cell receptor beta chains below, sequenced in a study of CD8+ T cells in alopecia areata. cDNA serving as the sequencing template came from extracted, reverse transcribed RNA. This table comes from immunoSEQ multiplex PCR, and its TCRdb copy is limited to in-frame clones, with some not included. Seen here are 110,000 to 150,000 clones, approximately 49% observed once, and the top ten hold 0.8% to 1%. Sequencing used CD4+ T cells sorted from blood, obtained at week 0. The receptors here all came from a human donor with alopecia areata.

In this sample, this clone turned up a few times. V usage is TRBV5-1 and J usage is TRBJ2-3; 7 bases are shared with TRBD1. The CDR3 sequence is 15 residues long. V was clipped by 0 bases and J by 1 base; unmatched bases: 2. Germline CDR1 is SGHRS and CDR2 is YFSETQ. As DNA, the CDR3 is TGCGCCAGCAGCTTGGCCGGGACAGGCACAGATACGCAGTATTTT. Its translation: CASSLAGTGTDTQYF.

This clone has more than one count but fewer than ten. The V and J genes are TRBV6-1 and TRBJ2-3; 7 bases are a match to TRBD2. CDR3 length equals 15 residues. Looked up from germline, CDR1 is MNHNS and CDR2 is SASEGT. V shed 7 bases and J 5 bases; nucleotides not matched to a gene: 12. The CDR3 loop reads CASNLAGSHGDTQYF. The CDR3 region has the DNA TGTGCCAGCAACTTAGCGGGTTCTCACGGAGATACGCAGTATTTT.

In this sample, this clone turned up many times. The chain carries TRBV29-1 and TRBJ2-3, with 10 positions matching TRBD1. The CDR3 has 15 residues. Trimming at V came to 7 bases and at J to 3 bases, leaving 10 bases not matched to a gene. Germline lookup yields CDR1 SQVTM and CDR2 ANQGSEA. CDR3 nucleotides: TGCAGCGCGCGTCGTCGGACAGGGGGGACAGATACGCAGTATTTT. This sequence encodes CSARRRTGGTDTQYF.

This clone was seen more than once but under ten times. At one end the junction does not follow the germline gene, possibly because of a read error. V is TRBV20-1 and J is TRBJ2-5; possibly TRBD2 for D (5 bases). This CDR3 spans 11 amino acids. CDR1 DFQATT and CDR2 SNEGSKA come from the germline V gene (reference sequence). CDR3 bases: TGCAGTGCTAGAGATTTTGCGGGCGCGGACTTC. Translated, it gives CSARDFAGADF.

A single count supports this clone. The chain links TRBV11-2 to TRBJ2-3; 14 nucleotides align to TRBD2. Germline CDR1 and CDR2: SGHAT and FQNNGV. This CDR3 contains 15 residues. V was clipped by 4 bases and J by 4 bases; unmatched bases: 1. CDR3 region: CASSSTSGRADTQYF. The CDR3 DNA is TGTGCCAGCAGCTCGACTAGCGGGAGGGCAGATACGCAGTATTTT.

The chain couples TRBV29-1 to TRBJ2-1; 9 bases align to TRBD1. Germline V gives CDR1 SQVTM, CDR2 ANQGSEA. The CDR3 contains 13 residues. V shed 6 bases and J 6 bases; nucleotides not matched to a gene: 6. The DNA of the CDR3 is TGCAGCGTGGGGACAGGGCTGGGCAATGAGCAGTTCTTC. This translates into CSVGTGLGNEQFF.

The J gene is TRBJ2-7, the V gene TRBV29-1; D is ambiguous. Looked up from germline, CDR1 is SQVTM and CDR2 is ANQGSEA. Between the trimmed V and J ends, which lost 7 bases and 5 bases, there was a span of 15 bases. This CDR3 contains 12 residues. The CDR3 protein is CSGLSGSNEQYF. Here the CDR3 DNA reads TGCAGCGGCCTTTCTGGGTCCAACGAGCAGTACTTC.

The CDR3 DNA reads as TGTGCCAGCAGTTCCCGGGACGCCAGCTCCTACAATGAGCAGTTCTTC. Its translation: CASSSRDASSYNEQFF. The V call is TRBV6-5, the J call TRBJ2-1; D is tentatively TRBD1 or TRBD2 (5 bases each). CDR1 and CDR2 (germline): MNHEY, SVGAGI. Deletions cut 4 bases from V and 0 bases from J, with 13 bases between. This CDR3 is built from 16 residues.

In this sample, this clone turned up a few times. The chain links TRBV30 to TRBJ1-5; D ambiguous. Germline CDR1 reads GTSNPN; CDR2 reads SVGIG (reference sequence). The CDR3 spans 14 residues. Trimming cost V 0 bases and J 5 bases, with 11 bases left between them. The CDR3 coding sequence is TGTGCCTGGAGTGTTGGAGGGAGGGATCAGCCCCAGCATTTT. Its protein product is CAWSVGGRDQPQHF.

In this sample, this clone turned up a few times. The chain carries TRBV6-5 and TRBJ2-4; D unclear. Germline assignment: CDR1 MNHEY and CDR2 SVGAGI. Trimming cost V 6 bases and J 1 base, with 10 bases left between them. The CDR3 spans 14 residues. CDR3 DNA sequence: TGTGCCAGCAGGCGGTCTTTGGCCAAAAACATTCAGTACTTC. Protein: CASRRSLAKNIQYF.

The chain links TRBV30 to TRBJ1-5; no definite D call. Trimming removed 8 bases at V and 5 bases at J, with 16 bases between. The V gene's germline CDR1 is GTSNPN and CDR2 SVGIG (reference sequence). CDR3 length: 13 residues. This CDR3 is CAVSGDDHQPQHF. DNA for the CDR3: TGTGCCGTCAGCGGAGATGATCATCAGCCCCAGCATTTT.

This chain connects TRBV30 to TRBJ1-2; D gene unclear. CDR1 and CDR2 (germline): GTSNPN, SVGIG (reference sequence). V lost 2 bases, J lost 4 bases, and 8 bases lay in between. This CDR3 region has 12 residues. The chain's CDR3 is CAWSRNPYGYTF. The DNA for the CDR3 is TGTGCCTGGAGTCGGAACCCCTATGGCTACACCTTC.

J is TRBJ2-7 and V is TRBV2, with no clear D. Trimming stripped 6 bases from V and 6 bases from J, with 18 bases between. CDR3 size: 14 residues. Germline V CDR1 and CDR2: SNHLY, FYNNEI. The CDR3 sequence: CASRLIAGAGEQYF. The CDR3 DNA reads TGTGCCAGCAGACTTATTGCTGGAGCCGGCGAGCAGTACTTC.

This CDR3 is CASSLIQAPGELFF. The CDR3 DNA follows: TGTGCCAGCAGCCTTATTCAGGCGCCCGGGGAGCTGTTTTTT. The chain has TRBV7-9 and TRBJ2-2; no clear D. Trimming removed 5 bases at V and 6 bases at J, with 13 bases between. The germline V gene has CDR1 SEHNR and CDR2 FQNEAQ (reference sequence). The CDR3 has 14 amino acids.

The chain couples TRBV29-1 to TRBJ2-2; D might be TRBD2 (5 bases). Trimming removed 6 bases at V and 0 bases at J, with 11 bases between. The germline V gene has CDR1 SQVTM and CDR2 ANQGSEA. The CDR3 consists of 14 residues. The CDR3 nucleotides are TGCAGCGTGAACTCCGGGGCGAACACCGGGGAGCTGTTTTTT. Protein: CSVNSGANTGELFF.

The V and J genes are TRBV5-4 and TRBJ2-5; 14 bases align to TRBD2. V trimming: 4 bases; J trimming: 5 bases; junction bases outside the gene matches: 7. The CDR3 consists of 16 residues. Germline V CDR1 and CDR2: SGHNT, YYREEE (reference sequence). CDR3 sequence (DNA): TGTGCCAGCAGCGGGGGACTAGCGGGAGATTTGGAGACCCAGTACTTC. It specifies CASSGGLAGDLETQYF.

The rearrangement links TRBV25-1 to TRBJ1-3; D is undetermined. V was trimmed by 6 bases and J by 0 bases, leaving 6 bases between them. This CDR3 has 13 residues. Germline assignment: CDR1 MGHDK and CDR2 SYGVNS. The CDR3 region has the DNA TGTGCCAGCAGGCCGAGCTCTGGAAACACCATATATTTT. Encoded protein: CASRPSSGNTIYF. The full variable domain, its missing parts supplied by reference TRBV25-1 and TRBJ1-3, is EADIYQTPRYLVIGTGKKITLECSQTMGHDKMYWYQQDPGMELHLIHYSYGVNSTEKGDLSSESTVSRIRTEHFPLTLESARPSHTSQYLCASRPSSGNTIYFGEGSWLTVV.

This clone was counted only a few times. The genes are TRBV9 and TRBJ2-7; 11 bases are shared with TRBD2. Germline CDR1 is SGDLS and CDR2 is YYNGEE. V dropped 2 bases and J dropped 2; count of bases not matched to a gene: 6. The CDR3 consists of 16 residues. The CDR3 DNA sequence: TGTGCCAGCAGCGTCGACGGGACTAGCGGAGCCTACGAGCAGTACTTC. This codes for CASSVDGTSGAYEQYF.

The chain combines TRBV7-9 with TRBJ2-7; 14 bases line up with TRBD2. V trimming: 3 bases; J trimming: 6 bases; junction bases outside the gene matches: 7. Germline V gene data show CDR1 as SEHNR and CDR2 as FQNEAQ (reference sequence). The CDR3 contains 16 residues. The CDR3, as DNA: TGTGCCAGCAGCTTTCCGACCGGGACTAGCGGGAGCGAGCAGTACTTC. It translates to CASSFPTGTSGSEQYF.

This clone showed up just a few times. V usage is TRBV29-1 and J usage is TRBJ2-7; D uncertain. Per the germline V gene, CDR1 is SQVTM and CDR2 is ANQGSEA. The CDR3 length is 12 residues. V lost 7 bases and J lost 0, with 10 bases in between. The CDR3 bases are TGCAGCGCCAGCATAGGCTCCTACGAGCAGTACTTC. As protein: CSASIGSYEQYF.

The J gene is TRBJ1-5, the V gene TRBV7-2, with a tentative D call TRBD1 (5 bases). The ends were cut back, 7 bases at V and 2 bases at J, with 15 bases in the middle. This CDR3 is 15 amino acids long. Per germline, CDR1 SGHTA and CDR2 FQGNSA. CDR3 loop: CASNPMAGGNQPQHF. As DNA, the CDR3 is TGTGCCAGCAACCCCATGGCGGGGGGCAATCAGCCCCAGCATTTT. Filled out from reference TRBV7-2 and TRBJ1-5, the complete variable domain reads GAGVSQSPSNKVTEKGKDVELRCDPISGHTALYWYRQSLGQGLEFLIYFQGNSAPDKSGLPSDRFSAERTGGSVSTLTIQRTQQEDSAVYLCASNPMAGGNQPQHFGDGTRLSIL.

The chain employs TRBV30 and TRBJ1-5; D might be TRBD1 (6 bases). Germline V lookup: CDR1 GTSNPN, CDR2 SVGIG (reference sequence). This CDR3 has 14 residues. Between the trimmed V and J ends, which lost 0 bases and 7 bases, there was a span of 13 bases. This CDR3 is CAWSVRRGAQPQHF. In DNA, the CDR3 is TGTGCCTGGAGTGTACGCAGGGGTGCACAGCCCCAGCATTTT.

The rearrangement uses TRBV5-6 and TRBJ1-5, with D tentatively TRBD1 (5 bases). CDR1 is SGHDT, CDR2 YYEEEE, per germline. V was pared by 2 bases and J by 1 base, with 10 bases between. This CDR3 is 15 amino acids long. DNA for the CDR3: TGTGCCAGCAGCTTTGGGGGTGCGAGCAATCAGCCCCAGCATTTT. Protein product: CASSFGGASNQPQHF.